This TCR beta chain was identified in a study of early T cells in non-severe SARS-CoV-2 infection. Researchers tagged individual cDNA molecules with unique molecular identifiers. TCRdb processed the 5' RACE reads anew with MiXCR; each CDR3 protein has one entry. The table records tens of thousands of distinct CDR3 sequences, roughly 10% of them present only once. Concerning this clonotype: What it binds is unknown.

CDR1 and CDR2 (germline): SGHTA, FQGNSA. The CDR3 covers 15 residues. V lost 1 base, J lost 4 bases, and 11 bases lay in between. Study conclusions and caveats: Matching with VDJdb favored anti-spike CD8 responses (missing private and CD4 specificities).

Sequenced input: whole blood. The receptor's source is an adult who was a healthcare worker with PCR-confirmed SARS-CoV-2 infection or an uninfected control (not recorded which). The chain links TRBV7-2 to TRBJ2-1, with D possibly matching TRBD2 (7 bases). The CDR3 sequence: CASSLDRGAYNEQFF. CDR3 nucleotides: TGTGCCAGCAGCTTAGACCGGGGGGCTTACAATGAGCAGTTCTTC.